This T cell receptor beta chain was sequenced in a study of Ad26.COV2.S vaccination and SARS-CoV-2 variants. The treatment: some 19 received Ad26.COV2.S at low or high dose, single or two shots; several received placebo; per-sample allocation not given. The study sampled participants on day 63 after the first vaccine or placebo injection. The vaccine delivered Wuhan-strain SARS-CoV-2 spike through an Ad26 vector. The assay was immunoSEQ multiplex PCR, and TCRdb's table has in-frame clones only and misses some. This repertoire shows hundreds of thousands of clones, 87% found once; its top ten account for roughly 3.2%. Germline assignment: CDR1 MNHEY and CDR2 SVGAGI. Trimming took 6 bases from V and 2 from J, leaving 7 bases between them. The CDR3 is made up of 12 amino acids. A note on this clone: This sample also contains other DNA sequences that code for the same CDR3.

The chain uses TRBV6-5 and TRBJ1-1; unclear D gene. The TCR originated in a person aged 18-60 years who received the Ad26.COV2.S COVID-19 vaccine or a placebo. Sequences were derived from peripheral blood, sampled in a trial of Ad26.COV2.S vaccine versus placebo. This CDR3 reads CASSRGNTEAFF. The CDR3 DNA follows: TGTGCCAGCAGCCGGGGAAACACTGAAGCTTTCTTT.